The clone carrying this TCR beta chain showed up just once. This sample is drawn from a study of blood T cell repertoires in COVID-19. Across the whole study: The study drew acute and convalescent COVID-19 samples from the United States, Italy and Spain. PBMCs, B-cell-depleted T cells, or T cells were the source of the cDNA or gDNA that made up the material.

Per the authors' pipeline: For nucleated cells, counts were estimated from reference gene primer amplification. This table comes from immunoSEQ multiplex PCR, and its TCRdb copy is limited to in-frame clones, with some not included. V and J calls plus clone size are reproduced from that table; the DNA served to infer D and trimming. The repertoire holds 75,000 to 90,000 clones, with about 92% as singletons. This sequence was found in a woman aged 45-65 years in a cohort sampled during active COVID-19. The material sequenced was peripheral blood.

The CDR3 is CASSPGGSGMNTEAFF. The CDR3 nucleotides read TGTGCCAGCTCCCCAGGAGGAAGTGGGATGAACACTGAAGCTTTCTTT. The chain uses TRBV18 and TRBJ1-1; the D is unclear. Germline V gene sequence: CDR1 KGHSH, CDR2 LQKENI. Deletions cut 6 bases from V and 0 bases from J, with 17 bases between. The CDR3 length is 16 residues.